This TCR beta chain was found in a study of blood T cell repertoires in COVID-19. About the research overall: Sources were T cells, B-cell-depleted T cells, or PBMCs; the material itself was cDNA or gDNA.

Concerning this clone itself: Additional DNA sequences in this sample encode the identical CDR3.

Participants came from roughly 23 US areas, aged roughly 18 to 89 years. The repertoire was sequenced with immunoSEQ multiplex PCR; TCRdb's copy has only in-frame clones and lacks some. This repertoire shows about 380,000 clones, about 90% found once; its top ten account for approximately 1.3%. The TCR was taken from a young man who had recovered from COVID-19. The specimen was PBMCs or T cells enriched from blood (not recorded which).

Here the CDR3 DNA reads TGTGCCTGGAGTGTGGGGGGGGGCTCCTACGAGCAGTACTTC. It specifies CAWSVGGGSYEQYF. The chain combines TRBV30 with TRBJ2-7; 7 bases match TRBD2. CDR3 length: 14 amino acids. CDR1 and CDR2 from the germline V gene are GTSNPN and SVGIG (reference sequence). V was clipped by 0 bases and J by 0 bases; unmatched bases: 2. Full variable domain (outside the CDR3, taken from reference TRBV30 and TRBJ2-7): SQTIHQWPATLVQPVGSPLSLECTVEGTSNPNLYWYRQAAGRGLQLLFYSVGIGQISSEVPQNLSASRPQDRQFILSSKKLLLSDSGFYLCAWSVGGGSYEQYFGPGTRLTVT.